The source of this T cell receptor beta chain is a study of blood T cell repertoires in COVID-19. For the study at large: The United States, Italy and Spain supplied acute and convalescent COVID-19 samples. T cells, B-cell-depleted T cells, or PBMCs provided the cDNA or gDNA that served as material.

After removal of 2 bases from V and 1 base from J, the junction contained 2 bases not matched to a gene. The germline V gene encodes CDR1 KGHSH and CDR2 LQKENI. The CDR3 sequence is 14 residues long. Authors' data handling: Amplification of reference gene primers was used by the study to estimate nucleated cell counts. Produced via immunoSEQ multiplex PCR; TCRdb's table is partial and in-frame only. From that table come the V and J calls and clone size; the DNA was used to work out D and trimming. The sample has 150,000 or so clones; around nine tenths are singletons. This clone has just one count. Material: peripheral blood. The rearrangement uses TRBV18 and TRBJ2-7; 7 nucleotides line up with TRBD1. This clonotype originated in a human donor in a cohort sampled during active COVID-19. The CDR3 region is CASSPEGQSYEQYF. Here the CDR3 DNA reads TGTGCCAGCTCACCAGAGGGACAGTCCTACGAGCAGTACTTC.